This entry features one TCR beta chain sequence. Antigen: not known. This specimen belongs to a study of monozygotic twins with inflammatory bowel disease. Study-level findings and limits: Repertoire likeness was no different across concordant and discordant twins, perhaps owing to restricted power. Patients with IBD had less TCRbeta diversity (inverse Simpson) than their healthy co-twins.

The CDR3 contains 17 residues. Nested amplification of TCRalpha and TCRbeta cDNA involved two PCRs of roughly 17 and 9 cycles. With the 5' RACE reads reprocessed, TCRdb shows one record per CDR3 protein and no DNA. The sample data list 300,000 to 400,000 distinct CDR3 sequences. The rearrangement links TRBV12-3 or TRBV12-4 to TRBJ1-5; TCRdb proposes TRBD1, but this gene call is untestable without DNA. The clonotype was recovered from a human donor with ulcerative colitis or Crohn's disease, or a healthy co-twin of an affected twin (not recorded which). Sequencing was performed on blood. CDR3 protein: CASSLHGLRGPGQPQHF.